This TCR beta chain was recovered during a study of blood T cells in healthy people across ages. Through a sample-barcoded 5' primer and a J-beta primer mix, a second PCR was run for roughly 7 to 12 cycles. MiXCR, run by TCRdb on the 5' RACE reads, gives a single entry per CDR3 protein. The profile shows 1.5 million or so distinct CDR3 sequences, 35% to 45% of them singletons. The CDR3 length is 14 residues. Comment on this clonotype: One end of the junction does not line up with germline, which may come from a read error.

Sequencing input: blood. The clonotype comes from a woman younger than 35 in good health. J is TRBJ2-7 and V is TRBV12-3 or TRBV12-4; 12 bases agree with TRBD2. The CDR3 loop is CTSASSGGVSEQYF. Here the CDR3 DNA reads TGTACCAGCGCGTCTAGCGGGGGGGTTTCCGAGCAGTACTTT.